A single sample is the source of the 30 T cell receptor beta chains below, sequenced in a study of T-cell reconstitution after alpha-beta-depleted transplantation in children. The library targeted TCRbeta and was prepared with unique molecular identifiers. TCRdb called the PCR reads again in MiXCR, with one record for every CDR3 protein. The sample lists over 400,000 distinct CDR3 sequences, 12% occurring once. This sample comprised PBMCs from the stem cell graft donor, obtained from the stem cell graft. These receptors were taken from a human donor who donated a stem cell graft to a child with combined immunodeficiency.

The chain employs TRBV18 and TRBJ2-7; D is possibly TRBD1 (6 bases). The ends were cut back, 5 bases at V and 0 bases at J, with 11 bases in the middle. The CDR3 runs to 14 residues. From germline, CDR1 is KGHSH and CDR2 LQKENI. CDR3 in amino acids: CASSYLDSSYEQYF. Here the CDR3 DNA reads TGTGCCAGCTCATACCTGGACAGCTCCTACGAGCAGTACTTC. Drawing the rest from reference TRBV18 and TRBJ2-7, the complete variable domain is NAGVMQNPRHLVRRRGQEARLRCSPMKGHSHVYWYRQLPEEGLKFMVYLQKENIIDESGMPKERFSAEFPKEGPSILRIQQVVRGDSAAYFCASSYLDSSYEQYFGPGTRLTVT.

This clonotype was seen repeatedly, ten times or more. The chain combines TRBV20-1 with TRBJ2-5; possibly TRBD1 or TRBD2 for D (6 bases each). This CDR3 has 16 residues. The ends were cut back, 5 bases at V and 2 bases at J, with 21 bases in the middle. Germline V gene data show CDR1 as DFQATT and CDR2 as SNEGSKA (reference sequence). The CDR3 loop is CSAPGGGTQVQETQYF. For the CDR3, the DNA is TGCAGTGCTCCCGGGGGCGGGACGCAAGTACAAGAGACCCAGTACTTC.

This clonotype was detected ten times or more. The V call is TRBV5-5, the J call TRBJ2-7, with D perhaps given as TRBD1 or TRBD2 (5 bases each). The CDR3 is 15 amino acids. Germline V gives CDR1 SGHKS, CDR2 YYEKEE (reference sequence). The V gene lost 2 bases and the J gene lost 2 bases, with 14 bases spanning the gap. CDR3 loop: CASSFGANFPYEQYF. The CDR3 bases are TGTGCCAGCAGCTTCGGGGCTAACTTTCCCTACGAGCAGTACTTC.

There are a few counts of this clonotype. V is TRBV6-5 and J is TRBJ2-1; 7 nucleotides agree with TRBD2. Germline V gene data show CDR1 as MNHEY and CDR2 as SVGAGI. V was clipped by 5 bases and J by 9 bases; unmatched bases: 13. The CDR3 runs to 15 residues. CDR3 DNA: TGTGCCAGCAGTAACCGGGACTTAGCGGGTAGTGAGCAGTTCTTC. Translated: CASSNRDLAGSEQFF.

This clonotype was recorded a few times. The chain combines TRBV12-3 or TRBV12-4 with TRBJ1-1; D ambiguous. Trimming cost V 3 bases and J 4 bases, with 9 bases left between them. This CDR3 comprises 13 residues. CDR3 amino acids: CASSFEDGTEAFF. The DNA for the CDR3 is TGTGCCAGCAGTTTCGAGGACGGCACTGAAGCTTTCTTT.

The chain employs TRBV7-9 and TRBJ2-7; TRBD1 agrees at 7 bases. Germline V gene sequence: CDR1 SEHNR, CDR2 FQNEAQ (reference sequence). V lost 2 bases, J lost 7 bases, and 5 bases stayed unmatched. This CDR3 has 13 residues. CDR3 sequence (DNA): TGTGCCAGCAGCTTAAGGGACAGATTGGAGCAGTACTTC. Protein sequence: CASSLRDRLEQYF.

This clonotype was recorded at least ten times. The rearrangement links TRBV28 to TRBJ2-3; a possible D gene is TRBD2 (6 bases). There are 12 residues in the CDR3. Looked up from germline, CDR1 is MDHEN and CDR2 is SYDVKM. Trimming left V 6 bases short and J 14 bases short, with 18 bases between. Here the CDR3 reads CASRGGGTQPYF. The CDR3 DNA follows: TGTGCCAGCAGGGGAGGTGGTACTCAACCGTATTTT.

At least ten counts were recorded for this clonotype. The rearrangement uses TRBV12-3 or TRBV12-4 and TRBJ2-1; TRBD1 aligns across 7 bases. The CDR3 runs to 12 residues. Losses at the gene ends were 5 bases for V and 11 bases for J; bases not matched to a gene: 6. CDR3 residues: CASSPPTGQQFF. The DNA for the CDR3 is TGTGCCAGCAGTCCGCCGACAGGGCAGCAGTTCTTC.

The table lists this clonotype with many counts. This rearrangement joins TRBV7-8 to TRBJ1-3; no firm D call. Trimming pared 1 base from V and 0 bases from J, leaving 7 bases between. This CDR3 comprises 15 residues. In germline, CDR1 is SGHVS, CDR2 FQNEAQ. This CDR3 reads CASSLVSYSGNTIYF. CDR3 DNA: TGTGCCAGCAGCTTAGTGTCTTACTCTGGAAACACCATATATTTT.

This chain links TRBV12-3 or TRBV12-4 with TRBJ2-3; the D gene could be TRBD1 or TRBD2 (5 bases each). The CDR3 length is 14 residues. V lost 5 bases to trimming and J lost 12 bases, with 21 bases between them. The CDR3 here is CASSTEVRAGAQYF. In DNA, the CDR3 is TGTGCCAGCAGTACAGAGGTCCGGGCCGGGGCTCAGTATTTT.

In its sample, this clonotype was seen many times. V usage is TRBV5-1 and J usage is TRBJ2-5; D may be TRBD2 (6 bases). Germline-derived CDR1 and CDR2 are SGHRS and YFSETQ. The CDR3 covers 14 residues. V was trimmed by 6 bases and J by 1 base, leaving 13 bases between them. CDR3 DNA: TGCGCCAGCAAATCCCAGGGAGGCCAAGAGACCCAGTACTTC. The encoded protein is CASKSQGGQETQYF.

The count of this clonotype is one. The genes are TRBV19 and TRBJ1-5; D is uncertain. Germline V gene sequence: CDR1 LNHDA, CDR2 SQIVND (reference sequence). V gave up 7 bases and J gave up 0 bases, with 7 bases separating them. The CDR3 length is 13 residues. DNA for the CDR3: TGTGCCAGTATGTTGGATAGCAATCAGCCCCAGCATTTT. It codes for CASMLDSNQPQHF.

The chain has TRBV7-3 and TRBJ2-2; D uncertain. V was cut by 4 bases and J by 7 bases, with 10 bases left in between. This CDR3 comprises 13 residues. The germline CDR1 and CDR2 sequences are SGHTA and FQGTGA. In nucleotides, the CDR3 is TGTGCCAGCAGCTATGGGCCGGGCGGGGAGCTGTTTTTT. This codes for CASSYGPGGELFF.

This clonotype was observed at least ten times. The V and J genes are TRBV10-3 and TRBJ2-5; weak D call: TRBD1 (6 bases). The CDR3 consists of 13 residues. V lost 9 bases and J 4 bases, leaving 15 bases between the germline ends. Germline CDR1 reads ENHRY; CDR2 reads SYGVKD. CDR3: CAIRDIGVETQYF. CDR3 coding DNA: TGTGCCATAAGGGACATTGGAGTAGAGACCCAGTACTTC.

The J gene is TRBJ2-5, the V gene TRBV20-1; TRBD2 aligns across 8 bases. Germline assignment: CDR1 DFQATT and CDR2 SNEGSKA (reference sequence). The CDR3 extends over 14 amino acids. V was clipped by 5 bases and J by 5 bases; unmatched bases: 10. CDR3 nucleotide sequence: TGCAGTGCTGGGACGCGACTAGCGAGCGAGACCCAGTACTTC. Translated: CSAGTRLASETQYF.

The gene calls are TRBV4-3 and TRBJ2-1; D is possibly TRBD1 (5 bases). This CDR3 has 16 amino acids. V lost 0 bases and J 0 bases, leaving 9 bases between the germline ends. CDR1 LGHNA and CDR2 YSLEER come from the germline V gene. Here the CDR3 DNA reads TGCGCCAGCAGCCAAGACAGACAGAGCTCCTACAATGAGCAGTTCTTC. Amino acid sequence: CASSQDRQSSYNEQFF.

This clonotype was observed many times. The V gene is TRBV10-3, the J gene TRBJ1-1, with unresolved D. Germline V gives CDR1 ENHRY, CDR2 SYGVKD. The CDR3 spans 13 residues. Trimming removed 6 bases from V and 1 base from J, with 9 bases in between. Here the CDR3 reads CAIREDGNTEAFF. The CDR3 DNA sequence: TGTGCCATCAGAGAAGACGGGAACACTGAAGCTTTCTTT.

This chain links TRBV6-1 with TRBJ2-3, with 8 bases identical to TRBD1. Germline CDR1 MNHNS, CDR2 SASEGT. The trim removed 6 bases at V and 4 bases at J, leaving 9 bases unmatched. The CDR3 runs to 15 residues. DNA of the CDR3: TGTGCCAGCAGAGACCGGGACAGGTTTGCAGATACGCAGTATTTT. This encodes CASRDRDRFADTQYF.

In this sample, this clonotype turned up a few times. The chain employs TRBV6-1 and TRBJ2-6, with 7 bases matching TRBD1. Germline V CDR1 and CDR2: MNHNS, SASEGT. The junction had 4 bases not matched to a gene; V was cut back by 5 bases and J by 0 bases. The CDR3 has 16 amino acids. The CDR3 protein is CASSPWTGSGANVLTF. The CDR3, as DNA: TGTGCCAGCAGTCCCTGGACAGGCTCTGGGGCCAACGTCCTGACTTTC.

This clonotype was seen a handful of times. This chain joins TRBV7-9 and TRBJ1-2, with TRBD1 matching over 7 bases. Germline loops: CDR1 SEHNR, CDR2 FQNEAQ (reference sequence). V was pared by 7 bases and J by 3 bases, with 11 bases of the junction left unmatched. This CDR3 is built from 15 residues. The CDR3 protein is CASTLPVGTDYGYTF. CDR3 sequence (DNA): TGTGCCAGCACCCTACCCGTGGGGACAGACTATGGCTACACCTTC. Supplemented by reference TRBV7-9 and TRBJ1-2, the full variable domain reads DTGVSQNPRHKITKRGQNVTFRCDPISEHNRLYWYRQTLGQGPEFLTYFQNEAQLEKSRLLSDRFSAERPKGSFSTLEIQRTEQGDSAMYLCASTLPVGTDYGYTFGSGTRLTVV.

This chain connects TRBV5-1 to TRBJ1-1, with D perhaps matching TRBD1 (5 bases). Trimming shortened V by 2 bases and J by 0 bases, and 11 bases separated the two germline ends. The length of the CDR3 is 15 residues. Germline CDR1 and CDR2: SGHRS and YFSETQ. DNA of the CDR3: TGCGCCAGCAGCTTCCCGGGGGATATGAACACTGAAGCTTTCTTT. The encoded protein is CASSFPGDMNTEAFF.

At least ten counts were recorded for this clonotype. CDR3 coding DNA: TGTGCCAGCAGGCGGGCGCCGGAACCCTACACCTTC. Residues: CASRRAPEPYTF. The chain is built from TRBV28 and TRBJ1-2; D remains unclear. The germline gives CDR1 MDHEN, CDR2 SYDVKM. This CDR3 region has 12 residues. V lost 6 bases and J lost 10, with 15 bases in between.

At least ten counts were recorded for this clonotype. The chain joins TRBV20-1 to TRBJ2-5, with 8 bases lining up with TRBD2. The trim removed 6 bases at V and 2 bases at J, leaving 11 bases unmatched. The germline V gene has CDR1 DFQATT and CDR2 SNEGSKA (reference sequence). This CDR3 contains 15 residues. The CDR3 DNA is TGCAGTGCCCAAGCCCCGGGGGGGTGGCAAGAGACCCAGTACTTC. The encoded protein is CSAQAPGGWQETQYF.

This clonotype occurred a few times. The chain joins TRBV6-1 to TRBJ1-1; maybe TRBD1 (6 bases). Germline CDR1 is MNHNS and CDR2 is SASEGT. The V end was cut by 6 bases, the J end by 3 bases, with 14 bases between. This CDR3 region has 14 residues. As DNA, the CDR3 is TGTGCCAGCAGACCCGAGGGGGTGGACACTGAAGCTTTCTTT. It yields the protein CASRPEGVDTEAFF.

V usage is TRBV7-3 and J usage is TRBJ2-5, with 7 nucleotides matching TRBD2. V trimming: 3 bases; J trimming: 10 bases; junction bases outside the gene matches: 5. This CDR3 spans 12 amino acids. CDR1 is SGHTA, CDR2 FQGTGA, per germline. The CDR3 loop reads CASSLGGEIQYF. CDR3 bases: TGTGCCAGCAGCTTGGGGGGGGAAATCCAGTACTTC.

The chain employs TRBV12-3 or TRBV12-4 and TRBJ2-3; 13 bases align to TRBD2. After removal of 6 bases from V and 1 base from J, the junction contained 13 bases not matched to a gene. The CDR3 contains 19 residues. Written as DNA, the CDR3 is TGTGCCAGCAGCACCCCCGGACTAGCGGGAGTCTCCGGCACAGATACGCAGTATTTT. Its protein product is CASSTPGLAGVSGTDTQYF.

In this sample, this clonotype turned up a few times. The chain links TRBV4-3 to TRBJ2-3; 8 bases agree with TRBD1. With 4 bases clipped from V and 2 bases from J, the junction kept 11 bases outside the gene matches. Looked up from germline, CDR1 is LGHNA and CDR2 is YSLEER. The CDR3 contains 17 residues. In DNA, the CDR3 is TGCGCCAGCAGCCGTGACACCGGGACAGGTCCCACAGATACGCAGTATTTT. It encodes CASSRDTGTGPTDTQYF.

This clonotype has just a few counts. This chain joins TRBV6-2 or TRBV6-3 and TRBJ1-2, with D possibly being TRBD1 (6 bases). This CDR3 contains 16 residues. Between the trimmed V and J ends, which lost 7 bases and 5 bases, there was a span of 23 bases. Germline lookup yields CDR1 MNHEY and CDR2 SVGEGT. The CDR3 loop is CASTSSTGIVRYGYTF. The CDR3 DNA sequence: TGTGCCAGCACCTCAAGTACAGGGATCGTCCGGTATGGCTACACCTTC.

This clonotype was found a few times. This chain joins TRBV27 and TRBJ2-7, with TRBD1 matching over 9 bases. Germline assignment: CDR1 MNHEY and CDR2 SMNVEV (reference sequence). V was clipped by 6 bases and J by 6 bases; unmatched bases: 3. The CDR3 extends over 12 amino acids. The CDR3 reads CASRQGASEQYF. CDR3 DNA: TGTGCCAGCAGACAGGGGGCGAGCGAGCAGTACTTC.

The genes are TRBV15 and TRBJ2-5; perhaps TRBD2 as D (5 bases). With 8 bases removed from V and 5 bases from J, the gap between germline ends came to 15 bases. The CDR3 has 13 amino acids. CDR1 and CDR2 (germline): LNHNV, YYDKDF (reference sequence). The CDR3 spells CATSLGLGETQYF. In DNA form, the CDR3 reads TGTGCCACCTCCCTTGGACTGGGGGAGACCCAGTACTTC.